What follows are 23 T cell receptor beta chains derived from one specimen sequenced in a study of tissue T cells after allogeneic stem cell transplantation. Clones were read by immunoSEQ multiplex PCR, and TCRdb kept only the in-frame ones, dropping some. The table shows several thousand clones, with roughly three fifths occurring only once. Here the sequenced sample was tissue from the jejunum, taken at autopsy. The source of these receptors is a female donor over 55 with lung cancer.

This clone was recorded a few times. The sample has other DNA sequences that encode this CDR3 too. The V gene is TRBV6-5, the J gene TRBJ2-1; 9 nucleotides agree with TRBD2. The CDR3 spans 15 residues. With V trimmed by 2 bases and J by 5 bases, 4 bases remained unmatched. Germline V gene data show CDR1 as MNHEY and CDR2 as SVGAGI. The CDR3 coding sequence is TGTGCCAGCAGTTACGGGCGGGGGGGACACAATGAGCAGTTCTTC. As protein: CASSYGRGGHNEQFF.

CDR3 DNA sequence: TGCGCCAGCAGAGAGAACGGGGGGGTAGGCAATGAGCAGTTCTTC. Residues: CASRENGGVGNEQFF. This chain joins TRBV5-1 and TRBJ2-1; 8 bases agree with TRBD2. After removal of 5 bases from V and 6 bases from J, the junction contained 10 bases not matched to a gene. CDR3 length: 15 amino acids. Germline loops: CDR1 SGHRS, CDR2 YFSETQ.

The chain carries TRBV5-5 and TRBJ2-7, with TRBD1 identical over 10 bases. This CDR3 region has 15 residues. V shed 5 bases and J 6 bases; nucleotides not matched to a gene: 11. Germline V gives CDR1 SGHKS, CDR2 YYEKEE (reference sequence). In DNA, the CDR3 is TGTGCCAGCAGAGCAGCGGGACAGGGGAGGGTCGAGCAGTACTTC. It encodes CASRAAGQGRVEQYF.

CDR3 loop: CASSPRDRPDEQYF. As DNA, the CDR3 is TGTGCCAGCAGCCCCCGGGACAGACCCGACGAGCAGTACTTC. The chain is built from TRBV9 and TRBJ2-7; 7 nucleotides match TRBD1. This CDR3 region has 14 residues. Per germline, CDR1 SGDLS and CDR2 YYNGEE. V lost 4 bases and J lost 5; bases outside the gene matches: 9.

The chain carries TRBV2 and TRBJ1-1; TRBD1 might be the D (6 bases). CDR1 and CDR2 from the germline V gene are SNHLY and FYNNEI. This CDR3 comprises 14 residues. V lost 5 bases and J 0 bases, leaving 10 bases between the germline ends. CDR3 DNA sequence: TGTGCCAGCAGTTCGGCAGGGGTGAACACTGAAGCTTTCTTT. Its protein product is CASSSAGVNTEAFF. Supplemented by reference TRBV2 and TRBJ1-1, the full variable domain reads EPEVTQTPSHQVTQMGQEVILRCVPISNHLYFYWYRQILGQKVEFLVSFYNNEISEKSEIFDDQFSVERPDGSNFTLKIRSTKLEDSAMYFCASSSAGVNTEAFFGQGTRLTVV.

This clone was observed a handful of times. The chain is built from TRBV2 and TRBJ2-3; D is possibly TRBD2 (6 bases). V lost 7 bases and J 4 bases, leaving 9 bases between the germline ends. Per the germline V gene, CDR1 is SNHLY and CDR2 is FYNNEI. The CDR3 covers 12 residues. CDR3 protein: CASKAGPDTQYF. In DNA form, the CDR3 reads TGTGCCAGCAAAGCGGGTCCAGATACGCAGTATTTT.

The chain combines TRBV25-1 with TRBJ1-4, with 8 nucleotides matching TRBD1. Germline V gives CDR1 MGHDK, CDR2 SYGVNS. V shed 5 bases and J 2 bases; nucleotides not matched to a gene: 1. This CDR3 has 14 amino acids. In DNA, the CDR3 is TGTGCCAGCAGTCGGACAGGGACTAATGAAAAACTGTTTTTT. Its translation is CASSRTGTNEKLFF.

The V gene is TRBV2, the J gene TRBJ2-7; 9 bases line up with TRBD1. CDR3 length: 14 residues. V dropped 7 bases and J dropped 2; count of bases not matched to a gene: 6. Per the germline V gene, CDR1 is SNHLY and CDR2 is FYNNEI. The CDR3 DNA sequence: TGTGCCAGCACGTCAGGACAGGGGACCTACGAGCAGTACTTC. Translating it yields CASTSGQGTYEQYF.

The rearrangement links TRBV14 to TRBJ2-1, with 7 bases identical to TRBD2. J gave up 0 bases and V 0 bases, and 5 bases lay outside the gene matches. From germline, CDR1 is SGHDN and CDR2 FVKESK. The CDR3 is 17 residues long. CDR3 in DNA: TGTGCCAGCAGCCAAGAGCCAGCGGGATACTCCTACAATGAGCAGTTCTTC. Translated: CASSQEPAGYSYNEQFF.

The rearrangement uses TRBV19 and TRBJ1-2, with 7 bases lining up with TRBD1. From germline, CDR1 is LNHDA and CDR2 SQIVND (reference sequence). This CDR3 contains 13 residues. After removal of 2 bases from V and 10 bases from J, the junction contained 7 bases not matched to a gene. CDR3 sequence reads: CASSIRRGQDYTF. The CDR3 region has the DNA TGTGCCAGTAGTATACGGAGGGGGCAGGACTACACCTTC.

The chain couples TRBV24-1 to TRBJ2-2, with 9 bases fitting TRBD1. After removal of 7 bases from V and 1 base from J, the junction contained 6 bases not matched to a gene. The length of the CDR3 is 16 residues. CDR1 and CDR2 (germline): KGHDR, SFDVKD. CDR3 loop: CATREMGQGNTGELFF. The CDR3 region has the DNA TGTGCCACCAGGGAGATGGGACAGGGGAACACCGGGGAGCTGTTTTTT.

The CDR3 DNA sequence: TGTGCTAGTGGTTTGGCCGGGACTAGCGGGGACAATGAGCAGTTCTTC. This codes for CASGLAGTSGDNEQFF. The J gene is TRBJ2-1, the V gene TRBV12-5, with 13 bases fitting TRBD2. Germline V gene data show CDR1 as LGHNT and CDR2 as FRNRAP. There are 16 residues in the CDR3. V lost 1 base, J lost 5 bases, and 2 bases stayed unmatched.

This clone occurred once. The J gene is TRBJ1-5, the V gene TRBV12-3 or TRBV12-4; D not resolved. This CDR3 spans 13 amino acids. V lost 5 bases and J lost 6, with 11 bases in between. The CDR3 DNA reads as TGTGCCAGCAGTGACGGTCGGGGTCAGCCCCAGCATTTT. This gives the protein CASSDGRGQPQHF.

This clone was observed a few times. V is TRBV18 and J is TRBJ2-7; 8 nucleotides align to TRBD1. CDR3 length: 14 amino acids. Unmatched junction bases numbered 9, after V lost 6 bases and J lost 5 bases. CDR1 is KGHSH and CDR2 is LQKENI in the germline V gene. The chain's CDR3 is CASSGQGAGNEQYF. As DNA, the CDR3 is TGTGCCAGCTCGGGGCAGGGGGCTGGTAACGAGCAGTACTTC.

The chain uses TRBV5-8 and TRBJ1-5; tentatively, D is TRBD1 (5 bases). V lost 6 bases to trimming and J lost 1 base, with 20 bases between them. The CDR3 is 17 amino acids. Germline-derived CDR1 and CDR2 are SGHTS and YDEGEE. As DNA, the CDR3 is TGTGCCAGCACCCTCATTAGGGGAAGAGGGAGCAATCAGCCCCAGCATTTT. It is translated as CASTLIRGRGSNQPQHF.

The gene calls are TRBV2 and TRBJ1-6, with D unclear. CDR1 SNHLY and CDR2 FYNNEI come from the germline V gene. This CDR3 spans 15 amino acids. The V end was cut by 5 bases, the J end by 0 bases, with 8 bases between. The CDR3 DNA reads as TGTGCCAGCAGTAGACACGACTCCTATAATTCACCCCTCCACTTT. This codes for CASSRHDSYNSPLHF.

The rearrangement links TRBV27 to TRBJ1-1; D gene uncertain. CDR1 is MNHEY and CDR2 is SMNVEV in the germline V gene (reference sequence). This CDR3 comprises 16 residues. V gave up 8 bases and J gave up 0 bases, with 19 bases separating them. DNA of the CDR3: TGTGCCAGCCGGAGTATACCGCCTATGATGAACACTGAAGCTTTCTTT. Residues: CASRSIPPMMNTEAFF.

The CDR3 loop reads CAISLQGDNSYEQYF. CDR3 in DNA: TGTGCCATCAGTCTACAGGGAGACAACTCCTACGAGCAGTACTTC. The chain employs TRBV10-3 and TRBJ2-7, with a weak D call TRBD1 (6 bases). CDR1 is ENHRY and CDR2 is SYGVKD in the germline V gene. The ends were cut back, 5 bases at V and 0 bases at J, with 14 bases in the middle. CDR3 size: 15 residues.

This rearrangement joins TRBV9 to TRBJ2-6, with TRBD2 as a possible D gene (6 bases). V was clipped by 3 bases and J by 0 bases, with 10 bases between them. There are 16 residues in the CDR3. CDR1 is SGDLS and CDR2 is YYNGEE in the germline V gene. CDR3 region: CASSEGLSSGANVLTF. CDR3 nucleotides: TGTGCCAGCAGCGAGGGACTGTCCTCTGGGGCCAACGTCCTGACTTTC.

This rearrangement joins TRBV6-6 to TRBJ1-1; 7 bases agree with TRBD1. J was trimmed by 8 bases and V by 7 bases; bases with no gene match: 16. The CDR3 length is 15 residues. Germline CDR1 and CDR2: MNHNY and SVGAGI (reference sequence). The CDR3, as DNA: TGTGCCAGCACGAGTAATAGGGGGCGCGAATTGGAAGCTTTCTTT. Amino acid sequence: CASTSNRGRELEAFF.

The chain carries TRBV5-1 and TRBJ2-5; TRBD1 aligns across 8 bases. Germline CDR1 reads SGHRS; CDR2 reads YFSETQ. CDR3 length equals 16 residues. The V and J ends lost 0 bases and 1 base, in that order; junction bases with no gene match: 5. As DNA, the CDR3 is TGCGCCAGCAGCTTGGCAAGTGGGACAGGCCAAGAGACCCAGTACTTC. It is translated as CASSLASGTGQETQYF.

The chain is built from TRBV4-2 and TRBJ2-3; the D call may be TRBD1 or TRBD2 (6 bases each). CDR3 length: 16 residues. V lost 0 bases to trimming and J lost 2 bases, with 12 bases between them. Germline CDR1 and CDR2: LGHNA and YNFKEQ. The DNA for the CDR3 is TGTGCCAGCAGCCAAGACGGGCCGGGGGCCACAGATACGCAGTATTTT. Amino acids: CASSQDGPGATDTQYF.

In its sample, this clone is medium-sized. The rearrangement uses TRBV9 and TRBJ2-7; D gene ambiguous. The CDR3 spans 13 residues. Trimming left V 4 bases short and J 7 bases short, with 15 bases between. CDR1 and CDR2 (germline): SGDLS, YYNGEE. CDR3 residues: CASSLIPTEEQYF. The CDR3 DNA reads TGTGCCAGCAGCCTTATTCCCACCGAGGAGCAGTACTTC.